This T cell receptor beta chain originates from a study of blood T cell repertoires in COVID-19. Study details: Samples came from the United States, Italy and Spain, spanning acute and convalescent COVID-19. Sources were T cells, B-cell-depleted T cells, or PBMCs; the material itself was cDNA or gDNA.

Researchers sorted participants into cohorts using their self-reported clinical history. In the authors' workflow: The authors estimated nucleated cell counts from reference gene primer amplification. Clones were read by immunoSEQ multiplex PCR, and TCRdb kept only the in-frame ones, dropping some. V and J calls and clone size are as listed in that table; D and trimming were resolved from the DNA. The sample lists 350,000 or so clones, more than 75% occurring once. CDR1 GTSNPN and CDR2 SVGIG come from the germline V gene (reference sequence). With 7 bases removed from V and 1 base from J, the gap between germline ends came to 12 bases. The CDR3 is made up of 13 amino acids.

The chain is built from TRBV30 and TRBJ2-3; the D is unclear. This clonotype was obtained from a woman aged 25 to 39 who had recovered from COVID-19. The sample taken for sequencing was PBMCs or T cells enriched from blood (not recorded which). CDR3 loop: CASGGSRTDTQYF. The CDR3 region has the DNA TGTGCCTCCGGCGGCTCCCGCACAGATACGCAGTATTTT.